A single sample is the source of the 18 T cell receptor beta chains below, sequenced in a study of blood T cell repertoires in COVID-19. Only in-frame clones appear in the TCRdb table, and some are missing; sequencing was by immunoSEQ multiplex PCR. In the table there are about 330,000 clones, roughly 84% of which are singletons. Sequenced material: PBMCs or T cells enriched from blood (not recorded which). Receptor source: a woman aged 30 to 39 who had recovered from COVID-19.

The chain carries TRBV27 and TRBJ1-3; D remains ambiguous. This CDR3 spans 15 amino acids. The germline V gene has CDR1 MNHEY and CDR2 SMNVEV (reference sequence). V lost 6 bases and J 0 bases, leaving 12 bases between the germline ends. The CDR3 DNA reads TGTGCCAGCAGCCCACGACTCAACTCTGGAAACACCATATATTTT. This codes for CASSPRLNSGNTIYF.

This chain uses TRBV27 with TRBJ2-7; 9 bases fit TRBD1. Germline V gives CDR1 MNHEY, CDR2 SMNVEV (reference sequence). This CDR3 spans 15 amino acids. The trim removed 4 bases at V and 3 bases at J, leaving 7 bases unmatched. The DNA for the CDR3 is TGTGCCAGCAGTTACGCCGGGACAGGGATCTACGAGCAGTACTTC. This encodes CASSYAGTGIYEQYF.

This chain links TRBV7-2 with TRBJ2-7, with D possibly TRBD1 on 6 matching bases. The ends were cut back, 4 bases at V and 5 bases at J, with 15 bases in the middle. CDR1 is SGHTA, CDR2 FQGNSA, per germline. The CDR3 consists of 14 residues. CDR3 amino acids: CASSSLDRPHEQYF. The DNA of the CDR3 is TGTGCCAGCAGCTCTCTCGACAGGCCCCACGAGCAGTACTTC.

J is TRBJ2-3 and V is TRBV13; weak D call: TRBD2 (6 bases). CDR3 length: 14 residues. The germline CDR1 and CDR2 sequences are PRHDT and FYEKMQ (reference sequence). The germline V and J ends were trimmed by 4 bases and 1 base, with 9 bases remaining between them. CDR3 coding DNA: TGTGCCAGCAGCTCCCAGCGGGGCACAGATACGCAGTATTTT. This encodes CASSSQRGTDTQYF.

The chain is built from TRBV13 and TRBJ1-2; 8 bases fit TRBD1. There are 15 residues in the CDR3. V gave up 5 bases and J gave up 2 bases; unmatched junction bases: 7. CDR1 PRHDT and CDR2 FYEKMQ come from the germline V gene (reference sequence). CDR3: CASSPSAGGNYGYTF. CDR3 in DNA: TGTGCCAGCAGCCCTAGTGCAGGGGGCAACTATGGCTACACCTTC.

This clone occurred a few times. The rearrangement links TRBV27 to TRBJ1-6; D uncertain. With 5 bases removed from V and 9 bases from J, the gap between germline ends came to 11 bases. CDR1 and CDR2 from the germline V gene are MNHEY and SMNVEV (reference sequence). The length of the CDR3 is 13 residues. Here the CDR3 DNA reads TGTGCCAGCAGTATTTCAGAAAGTTCACCCCTCCACTTT. Amino acids: CASSISESSPLHF.

The chain couples TRBV20-1 to TRBJ1-6; D is unclear. In germline, CDR1 is DFQATT, CDR2 SNEGSKA (reference sequence). Trimming removed 0 bases at V and 10 bases at J, with 4 bases between. This CDR3 has 11 amino acids. CDR3 sequence: CSARDQSPLHF. Written as DNA, the CDR3 is TGCAGTGCTAGAGACCAATCACCCCTCCACTTT.

The rearrangement joins TRBV5-5 to TRBJ2-3; 11 nucleotides agree with TRBD2. With V trimmed by 4 bases and J by 5 bases, 9 bases remained unmatched. The CDR3 sequence is 16 residues long. Germline loops: CDR1 SGHKS, CDR2 YYEKEE (reference sequence). CDR3 in DNA: TGTGCCAGCAGCCCATATAGCGGGGGGGCAATAGATACGCAGTATTTT. Protein sequence: CASSPYSGGAIDTQYF.

V and J are TRBV6-2 or TRBV6-3 and TRBJ1-5; D not resolved. In germline, CDR1 is MNHEY, CDR2 SVGEGT. This CDR3 contains 14 residues. Trimming shortened V by 5 bases and J by 3 bases, and 11 bases separated the two germline ends. CDR3: CASSDPRVNQPQHF. As DNA, the CDR3 is TGTGCCAGCAGTGATCCGCGGGTCAATCAGCCCCAGCATTTT.

This sequence joins TRBV7-9 and TRBJ2-7, with 12 positions matching TRBD1. Germline-derived CDR1 and CDR2 are SEHNR and FQNEAQ (reference sequence). The V segment lost 4 bases and the J segment 5 bases; nucleotides outside the gene matches: 6. This CDR3 has 15 residues. The chain's CDR3 is CASSSGTGGFHEQYF. The CDR3 region has the DNA TGTGCCAGCAGCTCCGGGACAGGGGGCTTCCACGAGCAGTACTTC.

The rearrangement joins TRBV9 to TRBJ1-1; D perhaps matches TRBD1 (5 bases). Germline assignment: CDR1 SGDLS and CDR2 YYNGEE. The CDR3 sequence is 16 residues long. V was shortened by 0 bases and J by 1 base, with 13 bases between the two germline ends. The CDR3: CASSVESGRGNTEAFF. CDR3 bases: TGTGCCAGCAGCGTAGAATCAGGGCGGGGGAACACTGAAGCTTTCTTT.

V gene TRBV6-4 combines with J gene TRBJ1-1; D gene ambiguous. There are 13 residues in the CDR3. V lost 8 bases, J lost 4 bases, and 14 bases lay in between. The germline V gene has CDR1 MRHNA and CDR2 SNTAGT. The CDR3 region is CASLMRRSTEAFF. For the CDR3, the DNA is TGTGCCAGCCTGATGAGGAGGAGCACTGAAGCTTTCTTT.

The chain carries TRBV11-3 and TRBJ2-5, with TRBD1 matching 9 bases. Germline V lookup: CDR1 SGHNT, CDR2 YENEEA. The CDR3 runs to 15 residues. V dropped 5 bases and J dropped 3; count of bases not matched to a gene: 7. Written as DNA, the CDR3 is TGTGCCAGCAGCCGAGGGACAGGGAGAGAAGAGACCCAGTACTTC. This encodes CASSRGTGREETQYF.

V and J are TRBV14 and TRBJ1-3; 9 bases map to TRBD1. V shed 6 bases and J 3 bases; nucleotides not matched to a gene: 3. CDR1 SGHDN and CDR2 FVKESK come from the germline V gene. The CDR3 is 14 amino acids. The CDR3 DNA reads TGTGCCAGCAGGGGGACAGGGCGTGGAAACACCATATATTTT. Translated: CASRGTGRGNTIYF. Supplemented by reference TRBV14 and TRBJ1-3, the full variable domain reads EAGVTQFPSHSVIEKGQTVTLRCDPISGHDNLYWYRRVMGKEIKFLLHFVKESKQDESGMPNNRFLAERTGGTYSTLKVQPAELEDSGVYFCASRGTGRGNTIYFGEGSWLTVV.

V usage is TRBV19 and J usage is TRBJ1-2, with D possibly TRBD1 on 6 matching bases. V was cut by 7 bases and J by 2 bases, with 17 bases left in between. The CDR3 contains 15 residues. CDR1 LNHDA and CDR2 SQIVND come from the germline V gene (reference sequence). CDR3 amino acids: CASTRRQDQNYGYTF. The CDR3, as DNA: TGTGCCAGTACCAGACGACAGGATCAGAACTATGGCTACACCTTC.

The chain carries TRBV6-5 and TRBJ2-7; tentatively, D is TRBD2 (6 bases). Trimming pared 2 bases from V and 3 bases from J, leaving 8 bases between. Germline V gene lookup returns CDR1 MNHEY and CDR2 SVGAGI. The CDR3 spans 13 residues. CDR3: CASSYVRGYEQYF. The DNA for the CDR3 is TGTGCCAGCAGTTACGTGCGGGGCTACGAGCAGTACTTC.

J is TRBJ2-7 and V is TRBV10-1, with D perhaps matching TRBD1 (5 bases). V was clipped by 5 bases and J by 2 bases, with 16 bases between them. Germline values: CDR1 WNHNN, CDR2 SYGVQD (reference sequence). CDR3 size: 15 residues. This CDR3 is CASSNQRQGTYEQYF. In DNA form, the CDR3 reads TGCGCCAGCAGTAACCAACGTCAGGGAACCTACGAGCAGTACTTC.

J is TRBJ2-7 and V is TRBV15, with TRBD1 identical over 9 bases. The CDR3 spans 19 residues. In germline, CDR1 is LNHNV, CDR2 YYDKDF (reference sequence). Trimming took 0 bases from V and 0 from J; bases not matched to a gene: 12. CDR3 sequence reads: CATSRDLEQGAQHSYEQYF. CDR3 bases: TGTGCCACCAGCAGAGATCTCGAACAGGGGGCTCAACACTCCTACGAGCAGTACTTC.